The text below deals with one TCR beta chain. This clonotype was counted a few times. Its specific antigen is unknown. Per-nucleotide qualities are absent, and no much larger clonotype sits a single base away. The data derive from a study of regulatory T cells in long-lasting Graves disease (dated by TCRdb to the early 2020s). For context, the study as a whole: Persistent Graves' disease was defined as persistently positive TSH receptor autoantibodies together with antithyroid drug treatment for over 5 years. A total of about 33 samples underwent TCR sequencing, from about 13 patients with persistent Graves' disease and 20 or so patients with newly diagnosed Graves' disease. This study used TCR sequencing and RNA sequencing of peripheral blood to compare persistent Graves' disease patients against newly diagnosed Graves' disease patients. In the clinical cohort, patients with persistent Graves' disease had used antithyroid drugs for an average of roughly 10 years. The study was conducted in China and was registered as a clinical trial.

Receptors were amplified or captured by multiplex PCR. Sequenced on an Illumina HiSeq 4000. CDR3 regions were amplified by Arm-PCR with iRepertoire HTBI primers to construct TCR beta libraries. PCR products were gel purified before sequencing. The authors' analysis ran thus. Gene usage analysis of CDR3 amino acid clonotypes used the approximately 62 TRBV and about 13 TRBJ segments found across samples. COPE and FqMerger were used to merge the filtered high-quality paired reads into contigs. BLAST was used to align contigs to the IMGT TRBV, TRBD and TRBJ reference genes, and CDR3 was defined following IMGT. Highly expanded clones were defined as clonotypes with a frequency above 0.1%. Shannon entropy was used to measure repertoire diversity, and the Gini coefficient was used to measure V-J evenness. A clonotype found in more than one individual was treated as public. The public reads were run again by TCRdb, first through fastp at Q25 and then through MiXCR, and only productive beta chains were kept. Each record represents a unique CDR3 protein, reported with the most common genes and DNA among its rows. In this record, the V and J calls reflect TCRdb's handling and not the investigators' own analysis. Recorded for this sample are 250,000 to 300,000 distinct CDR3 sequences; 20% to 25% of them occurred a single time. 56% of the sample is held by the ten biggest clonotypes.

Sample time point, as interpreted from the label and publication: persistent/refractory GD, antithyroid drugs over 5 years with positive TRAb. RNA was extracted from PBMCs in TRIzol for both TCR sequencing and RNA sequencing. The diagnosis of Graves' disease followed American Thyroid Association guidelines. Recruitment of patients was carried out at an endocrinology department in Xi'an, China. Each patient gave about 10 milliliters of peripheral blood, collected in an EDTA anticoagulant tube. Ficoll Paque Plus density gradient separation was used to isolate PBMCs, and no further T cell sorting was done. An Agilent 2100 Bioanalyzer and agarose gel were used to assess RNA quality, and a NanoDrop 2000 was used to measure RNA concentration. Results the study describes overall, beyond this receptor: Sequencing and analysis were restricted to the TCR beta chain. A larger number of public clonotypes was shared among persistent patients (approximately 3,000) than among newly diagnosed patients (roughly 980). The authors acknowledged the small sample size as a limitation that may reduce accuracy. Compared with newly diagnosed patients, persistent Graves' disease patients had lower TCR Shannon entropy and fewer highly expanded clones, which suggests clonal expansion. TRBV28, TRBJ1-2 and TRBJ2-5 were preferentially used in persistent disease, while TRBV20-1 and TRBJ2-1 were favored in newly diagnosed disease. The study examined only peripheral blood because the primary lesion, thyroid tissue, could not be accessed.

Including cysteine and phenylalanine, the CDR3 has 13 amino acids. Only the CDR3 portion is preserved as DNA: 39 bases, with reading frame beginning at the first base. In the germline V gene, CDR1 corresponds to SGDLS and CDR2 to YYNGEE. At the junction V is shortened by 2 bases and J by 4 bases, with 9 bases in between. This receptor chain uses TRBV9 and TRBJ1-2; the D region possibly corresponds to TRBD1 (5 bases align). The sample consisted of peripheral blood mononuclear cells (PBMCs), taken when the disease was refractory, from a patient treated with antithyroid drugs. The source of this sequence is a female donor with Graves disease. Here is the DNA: TGTGCCAGCAGCGTCCAGGGAGGCTATGGCTACACCTTC. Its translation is CASSVQGGYGYTF.